This is a list of T cell receptor beta chains from one sample in a study of cytomegalovirus exposure and HLA in healthy donors. Clones were read by immunoSEQ multiplex PCR, and TCRdb kept only the in-frame ones, dropping some. This repertoire shows about 200,000 clones, roughly an eighth found once; its top ten account for about 8%. The sequenced sample was PBMCs. These receptors were collected from a man aged 50-60 years in good health and CMV-seropositive. CDR3s include the opening cysteine and the closing phenylalanine or tryptophan. A D gene is named only where the DNA matches it firmly. Rows may omit the clone size; those that give it use once, few, many or a size class.

D gene	clone size	V gene	J gene	CDR3 protein	CDR3 DNA
-	-	TRBV5-1	TRBJ2-5	CASSLVGREETQYF	TGCGCCAGCAGCTTGGTCGGCAGGGAAGAGACCCAGTACTTC
TRBD1	-	TRBV18	TRBJ1-4	CASSPGQGVEKLFF	TGTGCCAGCTCCCCGGGACAGGGAGTTGAAAAACTGTTTTTT
TRBD1	few	TRBV7-9	TRBJ1-6	CASSPTGDSPLHF	TGTGCCAGCAGCCCAACAGGGGATTCACCCCTCCACTTT
-	few	TRBV28	TRBJ2-7	CASSSPYEQYF	TGTGCCAGCAGTTCTCCGTACGAGCAGTACTTC
-	few	TRBV9	TRBJ2-1	CASSATYGSNEQFF	TGTGCCAGCAGCGCGACTTATGGGAGCAATGAGCAGTTCTTC
-	few	TRBV19	TRBJ1-5	CASSFKPNQPQHF	TGTGCCAGTAGTTTCAAGCCGAATCAGCCCCAGCATTTT
TRBD1	few	TRBV11-3	TRBJ2-3	CASSPPGQGVTDTQYF	TGTGCCAGCAGCCCGCCGGGACAGGGGGTTACAGATACGCAGTATTTT
TRBD1	few	TRBV28	TRBJ1-5	CASRTQGYSNQPQHF	TGTGCCAGCAGGACACAGGGGTATAGCAATCAGCCCCAGCATTTT
-	-	TRBV7-8	TRBJ1-6	CASTLEHPYNSPLHF	TGTGCCAGCACCCTCGAACACCCCTATAATTCACCCCTCCACTTT
TRBD1	-	TRBV27	TRBJ2-2	CASRLQGANTGELFF	TGTGCCAGCAGACTCCAGGGGGCGAACACCGGGGAGCTGTTTTTT
-	-	TRBV30	TRBJ2-2	CAWSAGLTGELFF	TGTGCCTGGAGCGCAGGGCTAACCGGGGAGCTGTTTTTT
-	few	TRBV6-1	TRBJ1-1	CASFFLDRNTEAFF	TGTGCCAGCTTCTTCCTGGACAGGAACACTGAAGCTTTCTTT
-	-	TRBV7-9	TRBJ1-5	CASSSDNNQPQHF	TGTGCCAGCAGCTCGGACAACAATCAGCCCCAGCATTTT
TRBD2	few	TRBV14	TRBJ2-1	CASSQPVARREPEQFF	TGTGCCAGCAGCCAGCCGGTGGCCCGGCGGGAGCCGGAGCAGTTCTTC
-	-	TRBV5-1	TRBJ2-7	CASSAGHYEQYF	TGCGCCAGCAGTGCAGGACACTACGAGCAGTACTTC
TRBD1	-	TRBV4-1	TRBJ2-7	CASSQDHYRDRVDEQYF	TGCGCCAGCAGCCAAGATCATTACCGGGACAGGGTTGACGAGCAGTACTTC
TRBD1	-	TRBV7-2	TRBJ2-2	CASSYPGQGAGELFF	TGTGCCAGCAGCTATCCTGGACAGGGCGCCGGGGAGCTGTTTTTT
-	few	TRBV28	TRBJ1-5	CASSFNRDQPQHF	TGTGCCAGCAGTTTTAACAGGGATCAGCCCCAGCATTTT
-	few	TRBV12-5	TRBJ2-5	CASGLIKQGTQETQYF	TGTGCTAGTGGTTTGATTAAGCAGGGGACCCAAGAGACCCAGTACTTC
-	few	TRBV14	TRBJ2-5	CASSQARVQETQYF	TGTGCCAGCAGCCAAGCACGCGTTCAAGAGACCCAGTACTTC
TRBD1	-	TRBV7-2	TRBJ2-3	CASSEGRDRITDTQYF	TGTGCCAGCAGCGAAGGAAGGGACAGGATCACAGATACGCAGTATTTT
TRBD1	few	TRBV7-9	TRBJ1-4	CASSRDRGDEKLFF	TGTGCCAGCAGCCGGGACAGGGGGGACGAAAAACTGTTTTTT
TRBD2	-	TRBV7-3	TRBJ2-5	CASSSSQRGEETQYF	TGTGCCAGCAGCTCCTCCCAGCGGGGGGAAGAGACCCAGTACTTC
TRBD1	few	TRBV6-5	TRBJ1-1	CASRQGGTEAFF	TGTGCCAGCAGACAGGGGGGCACTGAAGCTTTCTTT
-	few	TRBV25-1	TRBJ2-2	CASSAGLTGELFF	TGTGCCAGCAGTGCGGGACTGACCGGGGAGCTGTTTTTT
TRBD1	-	TRBV6-1	TRBJ1-5	CASSEARDRDQPQHF	TGTGCCAGCAGTGAAGCCCGGGACAGAGATCAGCCCCAGCATTTT
-	few	TRBV29-1	TRBJ2-4	CSVEDPLLESIQYF	TGCAGCGTTGAAGATCCCCTCCTGGAGAGCATTCAGTACTTC
TRBD1	few	TRBV19	TRBJ2-7	CASSPGQGFGEQYF	TGTGCCAGTAGTCCGGGACAGGGATTTGGTGAGCAGTACTTC
-	few	TRBV28	TRBJ2-5	CASSPTSSSVQETQYF	TGTGCCAGCAGTCCCACCAGTAGCAGTGTACAAGAGACCCAGTACTTC
-	-	TRBV11-3	TRBJ2-3	CASSLGQAIHGTQYF	TGTGCCAGCAGCTTAGGACAGGCTATCCATGGCACGCAGTATTTT
TRBD2	-	TRBV9	TRBJ2-2	CASSVDKRGGPGELFF	TGTGCCAGCAGCGTAGACAAGCGGGGGGGCCCCGGGGAGCTGTTTTTT
-	-	TRBV5-5	TRBJ2-6	CASSLLANSGANVLTF	TGTGCCAGCAGCTTGTTAGCAAACTCTGGGGCCAACGTCCTGACTTTC
-	few	TRBV28	TRBJ1-2	CASSLGRGFYGYTF	TGTGCCAGCAGTTTGGGACGGGGGTTCTATGGCTACACCTTC
-	-	TRBV2	TRBJ2-5	CATGTTRETQYF	TGTGCCACAGGGACAACCCGGGAGACCCAGTACTTC
TRBD1	few	TRBV6-1	TRBJ2-5	CASTRDRGQETQYF	TGTGCCAGCACCCGGGACAGGGGACAAGAGACCCAGTACTTC
TRBD1	-	TRBV5-1	TRBJ2-7	CASSWGLGGETYEQYF	TGCGCCAGCAGCTGGGGTCTAGGGGGCGAAACCTACGAGCAGTACTTC
TRBD1	few	TRBV7-2	TRBJ1-1	CASSLTLTGVTMNTEAFF	TGTGCCAGCAGCTTAACTCTGACAGGGGTCACGATGAACACTGAAGCTTTCTTT
-	-	TRBV11-3	TRBJ1-1	CASSLEMVGGNTEAFF	TGTGCCAGCAGCTTAGAAATGGTGGGAGGGAACACTGAAGCTTTCTTT
TRBD1	-	TRBV27	TRBJ2-1	CASSYPGTGRSNEQFF	TGTGCCAGCAGTTATCCCGGGACAGGACGATCAAATGAGCAGTTCTTC
-	few	TRBV9	TRBJ1-1	CASSVTANTEAFF	TGTGCCAGCAGCGTCACAGCGAACACTGAAGCTTTCTTT
TRBD1	-	TRBV29-1	TRBJ2-5	CSVGGQGGLRGETQYF	TGCAGCGTTGGGGGACAGGGGGGATTACGGGGAGAGACCCAGTACTTC
-	few	TRBV18	TRBJ1-2	CASSESIRGNYGYTF	TGTGCCAGCTCAGAGAGCATCCGGGGGAACTATGGCTACACCTTC
-	-	TRBV18	TRBJ1-1	CASSPQSKSLNTEAFF	TGTGCCAGCTCACCACAGAGTAAAAGTCTGAACACTGAAGCTTTCTTT
TRBD1	few	TRBV6-5	TRBJ1-1	CASKGQGRTEAFF	TGTGCCAGCAAGGGACAGGGACGGACTGAAGCTTTCTTT
TRBD2	-	TRBV11-2	TRBJ2-1	CASSSLRTRKNNEQFF	TGTGCCAGCAGCTCGCTCAGGACTAGGAAGAACAATGAGCAGTTCTTC
-	-	TRBV30	TRBJ1-4	CAWSVLGAREKLFF	TGTGCCTGGAGTGTTCTAGGGGCAAGAGAAAAACTGTTTTTT
-	few	TRBV6-1	TRBJ2-5	CAIYLRGSGETQYF	TGTGCCATCTACCTAAGGGGGAGTGGAGAGACCCAGTACTTC
TRBD2	-	TRBV15	TRBJ2-3	CATSKRLAGSTDTQYF	TGTGCCACCAGCAAAAGACTAGCGGGTAGCACAGATACGCAGTATTTT